Listed below are T cell receptor beta chains from one sample, sequenced in a study of blood T cell repertoires in COVID-19. Sequencing was performed with immunoSEQ multiplex PCR; in TCRdb, only in-frame clones are kept and a portion is missing. The table lists 200,000 to 250,000 clones, around 88% of them singletons. Sequencing was done on a sample of PBMCs or T cells enriched from blood (not recorded which). The receptor source for this set is a woman in her forties or fifties with acute COVID-19. The CDR3 runs from the conserved cysteine through the conserved F or W. Fields, in order: V gene, J gene, D gene, clone size, CDR3 DNA, CDR3 protein. D genes are given only for firm matches. Clone size is stated in some rows and not others, as once, few, many or a class when expanded.

>TRBV6-5|TRBJ2-7|TRBD2|once
TGTGCCAGCAGTTACTCGGGACTAGCCTACGAGCAGTACTTC
CASSYSGLAYEQYF
>TRBV7-2|TRBJ1-4|NA|NA
TGTGCCAGCAGCTTAGCCGGGGCGCGGGGTGAAAAACTGTTTTTT
CASSLAGARGEKLFF
>TRBV11-3|TRBJ2-3|NA|NA
TGTGCCAGCAGCTTAGACGGGTTCACAGATACGCAGTATTTT
CASSLDGFTDTQYF
>TRBV19|TRBJ1-1|TRBD1|NA
TGTGCCAGTAGTCGTCACCAGGGGGCTGACACTGAAGCTTTCTTT
CASSRHQGADTEAFF
>TRBV3-1/TRBV3-2|TRBJ2-1|NA|NA
TGTGCCAGCAGCCAAGGGCCCGAGGTGGAATTTTACAATGAGCAGTTCTTC
CASSQGPEVEFYNEQFF
>TRBV5-5|TRBJ2-7|NA|NA
TGTGCCAGCAGCTTTGTACAACCCCGAGAGCAGTACTTC
CASSFVQPREQYF
>TRBV5-1|TRBJ1-2|TRBD1|NA
TGCGCCAGCAGCTTGGAAGGGGGCAGCTATGGCTACACCTTC
CASSLEGGSYGYTF
>TRBV27|TRBJ2-1|NA|NA
TGTGCCAGCAGTGACCTGCTGGGGGCGCAGTTCTTC
CASSDLLGAQFF
>TRBV10-2|TRBJ2-1|TRBD2|NA
TGCGCCAGCGCCCGCACTAGCGTCGGTGAGCAGTTCTTC
CASARTSVGEQFF
>TRBV10-3|TRBJ1-5|TRBD1|NA
TGTGCCATCAGTCTATACCATCCGGGACAGGGGAGCAATCAGCCCCAGCATTTT
CAISLYHPGQGSNQPQHF
>TRBV3-1/TRBV3-2|TRBJ2-2|NA|NA
TGTGCCAGCAGCCAAGTTACAGGCGGGGAGCTGTTTTTT
CASSQVTGGELFF
>TRBV7-3|TRBJ2-5|TRBD2|NA
TGTGCCAGCAGCACCGGGTTAGCGGGAGGGCGGGCGGAGACCCAGTACTTC
CASSTGLAGGRAETQYF
>TRBV7-2|TRBJ1-4|NA|NA
TGTGCCAGCAGCCCCCAAACAGGATCCGGTGAAAAACTGTTTTTT
CASSPQTGSGEKLFF
>TRBV2|TRBJ1-1|NA|NA
TGTGCCAGCAAGGGGCGGGGGGCAACCCCTGAAGCTTTCTTT
CASKGRGATPEAFF
>TRBV29-1|TRBJ2-3|TRBD1|NA
TGCAGCGCCGTCGGGACAGGGGGTCCAGATACGCAGTATTTT
CSAVGTGGPDTQYF
>TRBV6-2/TRBV6-3|TRBJ2-7|TRBD2|NA
TGTGCCAGCAGTGTTCCGGGACTAGCGACCTACGAGCAGTACTTC
CASSVPGLATYEQYF
>TRBV5-1|TRBJ2-2|NA|NA
TGCGCCAGCAGCTCGAAGGCGGCCGGGGAGCTGTTTTTT
CASSSKAAGELFF
>TRBV7-9|TRBJ2-1|NA|NA
TGTGCCAGCAGCTTAGAGATTGGGCGGGGCGAGCAGTTCTTC
CASSLEIGRGEQFF
>TRBV7-8|TRBJ2-1|TRBD2|NA
TGTGCCAGCAGCTCAAGCGGGAGGATCGACAATGAGCAGTTCTTC
CASSSSGRIDNEQFF
>TRBV24-1|TRBJ2-5|NA|NA
TGTGCCACCAGTGATTTAATCACTCCGACCCAGTACTTC
CATSDLITPTQYF
>TRBV5-4|TRBJ1-2|TRBD1|once
TGTGCCAGCAGCTTCCGGGACAGGGGGCACTATGGCTACACCTTC
CASSFRDRGHYGYTF
>TRBV27|TRBJ1-1|NA|NA
TGTGCCAGCAGCCTAACCCCACGGGGCACTGAAGCTTTCTTT
CASSLTPRGTEAFF
>TRBV5-1|TRBJ2-7|NA|NA
TGCGCCAGCAGAGAGGGGGGCCCACTGGCGGGAGCTCTGTACGAGCAGTACTTC
CASREGGPLAGALYEQYF
>TRBV7-6|TRBJ2-7|NA|NA
TGTGCCAGCAGCGGGGAGAGCGGCCTATCCTACGAGCAGTACTTC
CASSGESGLSYEQYF
>TRBV10-3|TRBJ1-2|NA|NA
TGTGCCATCAGTGAGCTACAGAACTACTATGGCTACACCTTC
CAISELQNYYGYTF
>TRBV24-1|TRBJ2-2|NA|once
TGTGCCACCAGTGATTTAAGAGGAGGCACGAGGGGGGAGCTGTTTTTT
CATSDLRGGTRGELFF
>TRBV9|TRBJ2-3|TRBD2|NA
TGTGCCAGCAGCGTGCAGTCCGGGACTAGCGGGAGTAGGGATACGCAGTATTTT
CASSVQSGTSGSRDTQYF
>TRBV28|TRBJ2-7|NA|NA
TGTGCCAGCAGTTTAGGGGGGTCCACCCAGTACGAGCAGTACTTC
CASSLGGSTQYEQYF
>TRBV5-5|TRBJ2-1|NA|NA
TGTGCCAGCAGCTTGCGGTCGGGTCGTCATGACAATGAGCAGTTCTTC
CASSLRSGRHDNEQFF
>TRBV4-1|TRBJ2-6|TRBD2|NA
TGCGCCAGCAGCCAAGAGGGAGGGGCATGGGCCAACGTCCTGACTTTC
CASSQEGGAWANVLTF
>TRBV12-3/TRBV12-4|TRBJ1-5|NA|NA
TGTGCCAGCAGTTTCGCAGGGAGGCAGCCCCAGCATTTT
CASSFAGRQPQHF
>TRBV5-6|TRBJ1-6|NA|NA
TGTGCCAGCAGCTCCCGGTCCGCGATTACGCCCCTCCACTTT
CASSSRSAITPLHF
>TRBV14|TRBJ1-2|TRBD1|NA
TGTGCCAGCAGCCAGCTGGACAGGGCGGATGGCTACACCTTC
CASSQLDRADGYTF
>TRBV5-1|TRBJ2-7|NA|NA
TGCGCCAGCAGCTTGGGTCTATACGAGCAGTACTTC
CASSLGLYEQYF
>TRBV5-1|TRBJ1-1|NA|few
TGCGCCAGCAGCTTGGGTCGGCGGGCGGGGTCCACTGAAGCTTTCTTT
CASSLGRRAGSTEAFF
>TRBV7-8|TRBJ2-1|TRBD2|NA
TGTGCCAGCAGCTTACAAGGGACTAGCGGCGGTGAGCAGTTCTTC
CASSLQGTSGGEQFF
>TRBV6-2/TRBV6-3|TRBJ2-7|NA|NA
TGTGCCAGCAGTTACTCGTCTACAGGCATAACCTACGAGCAGTACTTC
CASSYSSTGITYEQYF
>TRBV4-2|TRBJ1-2|NA|NA
TGTGCCGGCGCAGGGTTGGGAGGCTACACCTTC
CAGAGLGGYTF
>TRBV19|TRBJ2-7|TRBD2|NA
TGTGCCAGTAGTATTGCACTAGCGGATTACGAGCAGTACTTC
CASSIALADYEQYF
>TRBV6-5|TRBJ1-3|NA|NA
TGTGCCACCTTGGCGGCATCTGGAAACACCATATATTTT
CATLAASGNTIYF
>TRBV4-1|TRBJ2-3|NA|NA
TGCGCCAGCAGCCAAGAAGGAGCTGGCGCAGATACGCAGTATTTT
CASSQEGAGADTQYF
>TRBV5-1|TRBJ1-1|NA|NA
TGCGCCAGCAGCTTGCCCAGGGGAAATGAAGCTTTCTTT
CASSLPRGNEAFF
>TRBV27|TRBJ2-7|TRBD2|NA
TGTGCCAGCGGATATAGCGGGGGCTACGAGCAGTACTTC
CASGYSGGYEQYF
>TRBV2|TRBJ2-7|NA|NA
TGTGCCAGCCCCCCTAGGGCAGGGAATTACGAGCAGTACTTC
CASPPRAGNYEQYF
>TRBV5-8|TRBJ1-2|NA|NA
TGTGCCAGCAGCTTGGCTCCAGGGAGCTACACCTTC
CASSLAPGSYTF
>TRBV24-1|TRBJ2-5|NA|NA
TGTGCCACCAGTGACCTGGGACAAGACCAAGAGACCCAGTACTTC
CATSDLGQDQETQYF
>TRBV5-1|TRBJ1-4|NA|once
TGCGCCAGCAGCTTCGGACAGCGAGAGTACGAAAAACTGTTTTTT
CASSFGQREYEKLFF
>TRBV27|TRBJ1-5|TRBD1|NA
TGTGCCAGCAGTTTATTAGGGGGCGCAGGTCAGCCCCAGCATTTT
CASSLLGGAGQPQHF
>TRBV14|TRBJ2-1|TRBD2|few
TGTGCCAGCAGCCAAGATCGGCAGGGACTAGGCAATGAGCAGTTCTTC
CASSQDRQGLGNEQFF
>TRBV24-1|TRBJ2-1|TRBD2|NA
TGTGCCACCAGTGATTTCGGGACTAGTGGTCCCAATGAGCAGTTCTTC
CATSDFGTSGPNEQFF
>TRBV5-4|TRBJ1-2|NA|NA
TGTGCCAGCAGCTTGGGAGAGGGATCTAAAGATGGCTACACCTTC
CASSLGEGSKDGYTF
>TRBV27|TRBJ2-1|NA|NA
TGTGCCAGCAGTTTTCAGGGGTTTATCTCGTACAATGAGCAGTTCTTC
CASSFQGFISYNEQFF
>TRBV12-3/TRBV12-4|TRBJ2-5|NA|NA
TGTGCCACCGGGGCAGGGGCCGAAGAGACCCAGTACTTC
CATGAGAEETQYF